These 30 T cell receptor beta chains originate from one sample sequenced in a study of neurological immune-mediated disorders. TCRdb used MiXCR to reprocess the 5' RACE reads, holding one entry per CDR3 protein. The sample consists of fewer than 50,000 distinct CDR3 sequences, roughly 14% of them appearing once. Time point described: longitudinal time-point 3. The specimen was PBMCs. All receptors derive from a man younger than 45 in good health.

In its sample, this clonotype was seen many times. V and J are TRBV28 and TRBJ2-3; D is unresolved. Germline assignment: CDR1 MDHEN and CDR2 SYDVKM. V shed 10 bases and J shed 1 base, with 9 bases lying between them. The CDR3 has 12 amino acids. This CDR3 is CATTPGTDTQYF. Written as DNA, the CDR3 is TGTGCCACCACGCCGGGCACAGATACGCAGTATTTT. The whole variable domain, filled in from reference TRBV28 and TRBJ2-3, reads DVKVTQSSRYLVKRTGEKVFLECVQDMDHENMFWYRQDPGLGLRLIYFSYDVKMKEKGDIPEGYSVSREKKERFSLILESASTNQTSMYLCATTPGTDTQYFGPGTRLTVL.

The genes are TRBV27 and TRBJ1-5, with 9 bases identical to TRBD1. CDR1 MNHEY and CDR2 SMNVEV come from the germline V gene (reference sequence). V was clipped by 5 bases and J by 4 bases; unmatched bases: 9. The CDR3 length is 16 residues. The CDR3 nucleotides read TGTGCCAGCAGTCAACTTACCGGGACAGGGAATCAGCCCCAGCATTTT. This codes for CASSQLTGTGNQPQHF.

J is TRBJ2-7 and V is TRBV20-1; tentatively, D is TRBD2 (6 bases). This CDR3 is built from 15 residues. V shed 6 bases and J shed 0 bases, with 18 bases lying between them. Germline V lookup: CDR1 DFQATT, CDR2 SNEGSKA (reference sequence). The chain's CDR3 is CSAPKAGSSSYEQYF. CDR3 bases: TGCAGTGCCCCTAAAGCGGGTTCCAGCTCCTACGAGCAGTACTTC.

As for this clonotype: Germline is not matched at one junction end, which may reflect a read error. The chain carries TRBV20-1 and TRBJ2-1; D uncertain. Germline values: CDR1 DFQATT, CDR2 SNEGSKA (reference sequence). The length of the CDR3 is 14 residues. CDR3 in DNA: TGCAATGCTCCCCCCCCGGTAGACTACAATGAGCAGTTCTTC. Encoded protein: CNAPPPVDYNEQFF.

This sequence joins TRBV2 and TRBJ2-1, with D maybe TRBD2 (5 bases). The CDR3 is 14 amino acids. Trimming left V 5 bases short and J 0 bases short, with 8 bases between. The germline V gene has CDR1 SNHLY and CDR2 FYNNEI. CDR3 in amino acids: CASSITSSYNEQFF. The CDR3 nucleotides read TGTGCCAGCAGTATCACTAGCTCCTACAATGAGCAGTTCTTC.

This clonotype showed up many times. The junction differs from germline at one of its ends, possibly a read error. The rearrangement uses TRBV20-1 and TRBJ1-1; perhaps TRBD1 as D (6 bases). The germline gives CDR1 DFQATT, CDR2 SNEGSKA (reference sequence). The CDR3 has 17 residues. CDR3 region: CSARVLWGSGVNTEAFF. DNA for the CDR3: TGCAGTGCCAGAGTCCTATGGGGCTCAGGGGTGAACACTGAAGCTTTCTTT.

This clonotype was seen many times. The gene calls are TRBV7-9 and TRBJ1-1, with 7 positions matching TRBD1. Germline V gene lookup returns CDR1 SEHNR and CDR2 FQNEAQ (reference sequence). Trimming removed 4 bases from V and 5 bases from J; junction bases left unmatched: 13. This CDR3 has 16 amino acids. DNA of the CDR3: TGTGCCAGCAGCTCATTCAGACAGGGTTCGAATACTGAAGCTTTCTTT. It yields the protein CASSSFRQGSNTEAFF.

Details on this clonotype: A much larger clone sits a single nucleotide away, making a read error possible. The J gene is TRBJ1-6, the V gene TRBV3-1; no reliable D call. CDR1 LGHDT and CDR2 YNNKEL come from the germline V gene (reference sequence). The CDR3 runs 12 residues. The CDR3 is CVSSQAGRALHF. For the CDR3, the DNA is TGTGTCAGCAGCCAAGCCGGGAGAGCCCTCCACTTT. The complete variable domain, with remaining parts taken from reference TRBV3-1 and TRBJ1-6, reads DTAVSQTPKYLVTQMGNDKSIKCEQNLGHDTMYWYKQDSKKFLKIMFSYNNKELIINETVPNRFSPKSPDKAHLNLHINSLELGDSAVYFCVSSQAGRALHFGNGTRLTVT.

This clonotype is large within its sample. This chain links TRBV5-1 with TRBJ1-6; D ambiguous. The CDR3 extends over 18 amino acids. Trimming removed 3 bases at V and 11 bases at J, with 27 bases between. The germline gives CDR1 SGHRS, CDR2 YFSETQ. The CDR3 loop is CASSCKALAPRVRPPLHF. CDR3 nucleotides: TGCGCCAGCAGCTGTAAGGCTCTTGCTCCCAGAGTTCGCCCACCCCTCCACTTT.

This clonotype was detected ten times or more. The chain couples TRBV24-1 to TRBJ2-1; TRBD1 agrees at 9 bases. Germline V CDR1 and CDR2: KGHDR, SFDVKD. CDR3 length equals 17 residues. With V trimmed by 4 bases and J by 5 bases, 11 bases remained unmatched. The CDR3 reads CATSESPGQGLNNEQFF. CDR3 in DNA: TGTGCCACCAGTGAATCCCCGGGACAGGGACTGAACAATGAGCAGTTCTTC.

This clonotype appeared many times. The chain links TRBV5-5 to TRBJ1-2, with 8 bases fitting TRBD1. Trimming took 4 bases from V and 8 from J; bases not matched to a gene: 13. CDR1 is SGHKS, CDR2 YYEKEE, per germline (reference sequence). CDR3 length: 15 residues. The CDR3 loop reads CASSLMDRESGGYTF. Here the CDR3 DNA reads TGTGCCAGCAGCCTGATGGACAGGGAATCCGGAGGCTACACCTTC.

This clonotype appeared many times. This rearrangement joins TRBV20-1 to TRBJ2-1, with 8 bases that match TRBD1. CDR1 is DFQATT, CDR2 SNEGSKA, per germline (reference sequence). The length of the CDR3 is 15 residues. The junction had 8 bases not matched to a gene; V was cut back by 7 bases and J by 0 bases. In DNA form, the CDR3 reads TGCAGTGGGAAAACAGGGGGTAGCTCCTACAATGAGCAGTTCTTC. Translating it yields CSGKTGGSSYNEQFF.

Many counts were recorded for this clonotype. This rearrangement joins TRBV7-8 to TRBJ2-2, with D perhaps TRBD1 or TRBD2 (5 bases each). Germline V gives CDR1 SGHVS, CDR2 FQNEAQ. This CDR3 spans 16 amino acids. Trimming left V 0 bases short and J 4 bases short, with 12 bases between. The CDR3 nucleotides read TGTGCCAGCAGCTTAGCAGGTGGGGGAGTCACCGGGGAGCTGTTTTTT. It codes for CASSLAGGGVTGELFF.

This clonotype came up many times. The rearrangement links TRBV4-2 to TRBJ1-5, with a weak D call TRBD1 (6 bases). The CDR3 has 15 residues. CDR1 and CDR2 from the germline V gene are LGHNA and YNFKEQ. The germline V and J ends were trimmed by 4 bases and 1 base, with 11 bases remaining between them. The CDR3 sequence is CASSRKDRSNQPQHF. The CDR3 DNA sequence: TGTGCCAGCAGCCGGAAGGACAGAAGCAATCAGCCCCAGCATTTT.

This clonotype was counted many times. This chain links TRBV3-1 with TRBJ2-2; TRBD1 matches 7 bases. The CDR3 contains 17 residues. The V and J ends lost 4 bases and 1 base, in that order; junction bases with no gene match: 9. Germline-derived CDR1 and CDR2 are LGHDT and YNNKEL (reference sequence). The CDR3 sequence is CASSPPPRTGNTGELFF. CDR3 in DNA: TGTGCCAGCAGCCCTCCCCCCCGGACAGGGAACACCGGGGAGCTGTTTTTT. The full variable domain, rest sourced from reference TRBV3-1 and TRBJ2-2, is DTAVSQTPKYLVTQMGNDKSIKCEQNLGHDTMYWYKQDSKKFLKIMFSYNNKELIINETVPNRFSPKSPDKAHLNLHINSLELGDSAVYFCASSPPPRTGNTGELFFGEGSRLTVL.

The chain combines TRBV7-2 with TRBJ2-1; D possibly corresponds to TRBD1 (5 bases). Trimming took off 6 bases at V and 6 bases at J, with 15 bases between the two ends. CDR1 and CDR2 (germline): SGHTA, FQGNSA. The CDR3 is 14 residues long. CDR3 amino acids: CASSYIDSSNEQFF. DNA of the CDR3: TGTGCCAGCAGTTACATAGACAGTTCCAATGAGCAGTTCTTC.

For this clonotype: Just one base apart from a much larger clone, this may be a read error. The chain employs TRBV18 and TRBJ1-2; no definite D call. This CDR3 is 15 amino acids long. Germline V gene sequence: CDR1 KGHSH, CDR2 LQKENI. V was pared by 6 bases and J by 6 bases, with 20 bases between. The CDR3 nucleotides read TGTGCCAGCTCCCCGATTAAGCGGACGTCGGATGGCTACACCTTC. Translating it yields CASSPIKRTSDGYTF.

This clonotype was found many times. V gene TRBV29-1 combines with J gene TRBJ2-7; 8 bases match TRBD2. The CDR3 extends over 14 amino acids. Germline V gives CDR1 SQVTM, CDR2 ANQGSEA. V shed 6 bases, J shed 6 bases, and the junction held 13 bases outside the gene matches. CDR3 nucleotide sequence: TGCAGCGTCGACATCGGGACTAGTGGGGCCGAGCAGTACTTC. Translation: CSVDIGTSGAEQYF.

The rearrangement joins TRBV5-1 to TRBJ2-5; a weak D match, TRBD1 (6 bases). V shed 5 bases and J shed 5 bases, with 22 bases lying between them. CDR1 is SGHRS and CDR2 is YFSETQ in the germline V gene. The CDR3 is 16 amino acids. CDR3 DNA: TGCGCCAGCAGGTTTACAGGGATAGGCGGTGTGGAGACCCAGTACTTC. The encoded protein is CASRFTGIGGVETQYF.

Note on this clonotype: This may come from a read error, since a much larger clone is one base off. This chain connects TRBV6-4 to TRBJ2-2; D not certain. The V gene's germline CDR1 is MRHNA and CDR2 SNTAGT. CDR3 length: 14 residues. The CDR3, as DNA: TGTGCCAGCAGTCCTCAGTCGAACACCGCGGAGCTGTTTTTT. Protein sequence: CASSPQSNTAELFF.

In its sample, this clonotype was seen many times. The chain recombines TRBV3-1 with TRBJ2-1; 7 bases map to TRBD2. There are 15 residues in the CDR3. The germline gives CDR1 LGHDT, CDR2 YNNKEL (reference sequence). Unmatched junction bases numbered 8, after V lost 7 bases and J lost 2 bases. Written as DNA, the CDR3 is TGTGCCAGCAAACCCTCCCGGGGGGCCTACAATGAGCAGTTCTTC. This gives the protein CASKPSRGAYNEQFF.

This clonotype has just a few counts. The rearrangement uses TRBV20-1 and TRBJ2-2, with D perhaps TRBD2 (6 bases). The germline V and J ends were trimmed by 3 bases and 4 bases, with 15 bases remaining between them. The germline CDR1 and CDR2 sequences are DFQATT and SNEGSKA (reference sequence). This CDR3 has 15 amino acids. The DNA of the CDR3 is TGCAGTGCTAGCGGCGGGGATTTCCCCACCGGGGAGCTGTTTTTT. Translated, it gives CSASGGDFPTGELFF.

The V gene is TRBV6-5, the J gene TRBJ1-1; D perhaps matches TRBD1 (5 bases). Deletions cut 4 bases from V and 6 bases from J, with 12 bases between. Germline CDR1 reads MNHEY; CDR2 reads SVGAGI. The CDR3 is 13 amino acids. Here the CDR3 DNA reads TGTGCCAGCAGTTCCGGGGGGGGTGCTGAAGCTTTCTTT. It yields the protein CASSSGGGAEAFF.

In its sample, this clonotype was seen many times. This rearrangement joins TRBV7-8 to TRBJ1-5; 9 positions agree with TRBD1. The CDR3 has 17 amino acids. V gave up 6 bases and J gave up 4 bases; unmatched junction bases: 13. Germline assignment: CDR1 SGHVS and CDR2 FQNEAQ. The CDR3 sequence: CASSPGQGSNRNQPQHF. CDR3 bases: TGTGCCAGCAGTCCGGGACAGGGCTCAAACCGAAATCAGCCCCAGCATTTT.

This clonotype has a count of ten or more. The chain employs TRBV5-1 and TRBJ1-1; D gene uncertain. The V end was cut by 0 bases, the J end by 6 bases, with 12 bases between. Germline lookup yields CDR1 SGHRS and CDR2 YFSETQ. The CDR3 loop spans 14 amino acids. CDR3 coding DNA: TGCGCCAGCAGCTTGGCGGCAGAGCGCGCTGAAGCTTTCTTT. Translation gives CASSLAAERAEAFF.

This clonotype was observed many times. The genes are TRBV5-1 and TRBJ2-5; 7 bases are a match to TRBD1. This CDR3 comprises 15 residues. CDR1 is SGHRS and CDR2 is YFSETQ in the germline V gene. V dropped 0 bases and J dropped 0; count of bases not matched to a gene: 2. The CDR3 DNA sequence: TGCGCCAGCAGCTTGGGGGGACAGCACCAAGAGACCCAGTACTTC. The encoded protein is CASSLGGQHQETQYF.

This clonotype showed up many times. The gene calls are TRBV5-1 and TRBJ2-3; no reliable D call. Germline V gene lookup returns CDR1 SGHRS and CDR2 YFSETQ. The CDR3 is made up of 15 amino acids. V shed 0 bases and J shed 1 base, with 9 bases lying between them. The CDR3 nucleotides read TGCGCCAGCAGCTTGGCCGGCGATCGCACAGATACGCAGTATTTT. This gives the protein CASSLAGDRTDTQYF. Full variable domain (rest looked up from reference TRBV5-1 and TRBJ2-3): KAGVTQTPRYLIKTRGQQVTLSCSPISGHRSVSWYQQTPGQGLQFLFEYFSETQRNKGNFPGRFSGRQFSNSRSEMNVSTLELGDSALYLCASSLAGDRTDTQYFGPGTRLTVL.

This clonotype appeared many times. This chain links TRBV7-8 with TRBJ2-3; TRBD2 agrees at 11 bases. The CDR3 runs to 17 residues. V dropped 5 bases and J dropped 0; count of bases not matched to a gene: 7. CDR1 is SGHVS and CDR2 is FQNEAQ in the germline V gene. The CDR3 DNA sequence: TGTGCCAGCAGCCAAGGGCGACTAGCGGGGAGCACAGATACGCAGTATTTT. It yields the protein CASSQGRLAGSTDTQYF.

This clonotype was counted ten times or more. The genes are TRBV20-1 and TRBJ1-6; TRBD1 aligns across 7 bases. The junction had 9 bases not matched to a gene; V was cut back by 3 bases and J by 7 bases. Germline V gene sequence: CDR1 DFQATT, CDR2 SNEGSKA (reference sequence). There are 15 residues in the CDR3. CDR3 protein: CSASGQAAVNSPLHF. CDR3 bases: TGCAGTGCTAGCGGACAGGCAGCGGTCAATTCACCCCTCCACTTT.

This clonotype showed up many times. J is TRBJ2-7 and V is TRBV5-1; D not certain. The CDR3 has 14 residues. CDR1 and CDR2 (germline): SGHRS, YFSETQ. V lost 2 bases, J lost 7 bases, and 16 bases lay in between. The CDR3 reads CASSLSSVFGEQYF. The DNA for the CDR3 is TGCGCCAGCAGCTTATCCAGTGTATTCGGTGAGCAGTACTTC.